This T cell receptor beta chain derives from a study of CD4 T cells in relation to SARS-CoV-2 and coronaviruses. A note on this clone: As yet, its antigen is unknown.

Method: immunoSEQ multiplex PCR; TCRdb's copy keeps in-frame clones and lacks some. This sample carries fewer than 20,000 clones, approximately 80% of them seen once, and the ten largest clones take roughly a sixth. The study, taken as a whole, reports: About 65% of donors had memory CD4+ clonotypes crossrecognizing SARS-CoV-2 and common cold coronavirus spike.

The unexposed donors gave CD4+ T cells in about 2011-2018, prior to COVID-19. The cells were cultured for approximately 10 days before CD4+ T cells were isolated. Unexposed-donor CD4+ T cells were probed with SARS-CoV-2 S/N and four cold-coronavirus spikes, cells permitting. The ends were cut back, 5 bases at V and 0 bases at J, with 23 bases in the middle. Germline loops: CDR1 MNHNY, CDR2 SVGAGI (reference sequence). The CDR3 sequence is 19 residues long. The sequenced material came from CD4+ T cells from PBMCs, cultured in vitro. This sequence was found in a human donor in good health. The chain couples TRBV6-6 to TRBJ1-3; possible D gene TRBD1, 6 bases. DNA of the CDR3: TGTGCCAGCAGTCCCGGGGACATTTGGTACTTTGGCTCTGGAAACACCATATATTTT. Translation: CASSPGDIWYFGSGNTIYF.